This T cell receptor beta chain was captured in a study of T cells in Graves' hyperthyroidism and ophthalmopathy. V gave up 3 bases and J gave up 7 bases, with 10 bases separating them. This CDR3 has 12 amino acids. TCR beta CDR3 regions were amplified from RNA transcripts. The HTBI primer set was used in a first-round RT-PCR of the TCR CDR3. From the multiplex PCR reads, TCRdb called clonotypes with MiXCR, one entry per CDR3 protein. The sample records a few hundred thousand distinct CDR3 sequences, about 13% being singletons. This clonotype was seen more than once but under ten times. Its antigen is undetermined. Study-wide results and caveats: Peripheral blood also featured most of the thyroid clonotypes expanded above 0.001.

Those patients with uncontrolled infection, other autoimmune disease, pregnancy or lactation were excluded. Diagnosis relied on clinical symptoms, serum thyroxine and TRAb, thyroid ultrasound and orbital computed tomography. This TCR derives from a man aged 25-45 years with Graves' hyperthyroidism that later progressed to Graves' ophthalmopathy. The chain uses TRBV12-3 or TRBV12-4 and TRBJ2-7; D perhaps matches TRBD1 (5 bases). What was sequenced was blood. As DNA, the CDR3 is TGTGCCAGCAGTTTCGCCAGGGATGAGCAGTACTTC. This sequence encodes CASSFARDEQYF.